This entry lists 5 T cell receptor beta chains sequenced from one sample in a study of technical replicates of blood from a few donors. Produced via immunoSEQ multiplex PCR; TCRdb's table is partial and in-frame only. The sample lists around 97,000 clones; 90% to 97% were seen once. The sequencing sample was made of T cells isolated from PBMCs. The source is a human donor in good health.

The chain has TRBV7-9 and TRBJ1-1; a possible D gene is TRBD1 (5 bases). The CDR3 consists of 13 residues. With 2 bases removed from V and 1 base from J, the gap between germline ends came to 5 bases. CDR1 is SEHNR, CDR2 FQNEAQ, per germline (reference sequence). The CDR3 sequence: CASSLQGNTEAFF. The CDR3 DNA reads TGTGCCAGCAGCTTACAGGGGAACACTGAAGCTTTCTTT.

The V call is TRBV29-1, the J call TRBJ2-7; 8 nucleotides line up with TRBD1. The CDR3 contains 15 residues. Germline V gives CDR1 SQVTM, CDR2 ANQGSEA. V shed 4 bases and J 4 bases; nucleotides not matched to a gene: 12. CDR3 in DNA: TGCAGCGTTGCCCTAAAACAGGGGGTTGCGTACGAGCAGTACTTC. This encodes CSVALKQGVAYEQYF.

The J gene is TRBJ2-4, the V gene TRBV4-1; TRBD1 agrees at 9 bases. Germline V gives CDR1 MGHRA, CDR2 YSYEKL. The CDR3 consists of 18 residues. With 3 bases clipped from V and 0 bases from J, the junction kept 9 bases outside the gene matches. CDR3 region: CASSQGTGQGRAKNIQYF. CDR3 nucleotides: TGCGCCAGCAGCCAGGGCACAGGACAGGGGAGAGCCAAAAACATTCAGTACTTC.

V is TRBV9 and J is TRBJ2-7; 7 nucleotides agree with TRBD1. Germline lookup yields CDR1 SGDLS and CDR2 YYNGEE. Trimming removed 1 base from V and 0 bases from J; junction bases left unmatched: 4. The CDR3 is made up of 15 amino acids. This CDR3 reads CASSVTGASSYEQYF. DNA of the CDR3: TGTGCCAGCAGCGTAACAGGGGCCAGCTCCTACGAGCAGTACTTC.

This clone was found once. The chain carries TRBV4-3 and TRBJ2-3; D is possibly TRBD2 (6 bases). From germline, CDR1 is LGHNA and CDR2 YSLEER. V was shortened by 0 bases and J by 2 bases, with 15 bases between the two germline ends. The CDR3 runs to 17 residues. The CDR3 DNA reads as TGCGCCAGCAGCCAAGATACGCGGGAACTATTCACAGATACGCAGTATTTT. Its protein is CASSQDTRELFTDTQYF.